This T cell receptor beta chain was profiled in a study of identical twins. Findings and limits, study-wide: One should note that invariant MAIT and iNKT cells could partly confound zero-insertion analyses.

MiXCR, applied by TCRdb to the 5' RACE reads, yields one record per CDR3 protein. The repertoire includes roughly 570,000 distinct CDR3 sequences, just under 10% of them detected once, and under 3% sits in the top ten. This clonotype was picked up a small number of times. Its specificity is unknown. These data are also associated with another study on yellow fever vaccine responses in identical twins.

The clonotype comes from a woman aged 18 to 35 in good health. The sample was PBMCs.

The CDR3 nucleotides are TGTGCCACCAGCAGAGCTGGAGACAGGGCATTCACTGAAGCTTTCTTT. It encodes CATSRAGDRAFTEAFF. The V and J genes are TRBV15 and TRBJ1-1, with TRBD1 matching 7 bases. Germline CDR1 LNHNV, CDR2 YYDKDF (reference sequence). V trimming: 1 base; J trimming: 4 bases; junction bases outside the gene matches: 9. CDR3 size: 16 residues.